Listed here is a single T cell receptor (beta chain). The data stem from a study of blood T cell repertoires in COVID-19. V shed 5 bases and J 7 bases; nucleotides not matched to a gene: 4. The CDR3 extends over 11 amino acids. Germline CDR1 is SQVTM and CDR2 is ANQGSEA. Under the authors' procedure: By means of reference gene primer amplification, nucleated cell counts were estimated. Sequencing used immunoSEQ multiplex PCR; TCRdb keeps in-frame clones, though not all of them. V and J calls and clone size are those listed in that table; D and trimming were worked out from the DNA. The table records roughly 250,000 clones, 70% to 90% of them present only once.

The gene calls are TRBV29-1 and TRBJ1-2; the match to TRBD1 covers 7 bases. The source is a woman aged 25 to 39 who had recovered from COVID-19. The sample comprised PBMCs or T cells enriched from blood (not recorded which). The CDR3 region has the DNA TGCAGCGTTACAGGGGAGTCTGGCTACACCTTC. This gives the protein CSVTGESGYTF.